A single sample is the source of the 29 T cell receptor beta chains below, sequenced in a study of T cell responses to AZD1222 COVID-19 vaccine. Sequencing used immunoSEQ multiplex PCR; TCRdb keeps in-frame clones, though not all of them. This sample has around 150,000 clones, with roughly 88% found just once. Sequences were derived from peripheral blood, sampled 28 days after the second AZD1222 dose. The receptor set was obtained from an adult who received the AZD1222 COVID-19 vaccine.

The V and J genes are TRBV4-3 and TRBJ1-2, with D uncertain. The V end was cut by 0 bases, the J end by 3 bases, with 5 bases between. The CDR3 extends over 13 amino acids. The germline gives CDR1 LGHNA, CDR2 YSLEER. The CDR3 region has the DNA TGCGCCAGCAGCCAAGAGAAGGACTATGGCTACACCTTC. Translated: CASSQEKDYGYTF.

This clone has ten or more counts. The V gene is TRBV3-1 (or the pseudogene TRBV3-2), the J gene TRBJ1-2, with 8 bases aligning to TRBD1. J gave up 5 bases and V 0 bases, and 8 bases lay outside the gene matches. This CDR3 region has 16 residues. Germline V gene data show CDR1 as LGHDT and CDR2 as YNNKEL (reference sequence). CDR3 nucleotides: TGTGCCAGCAGCCAAGAGGGCAGGGGGCCGCGGTATGGCTACACCTTC. This gives the protein CASSQEGRGPRYGYTF.

V usage is TRBV6-4 and J usage is TRBJ2-3, with D maybe TRBD1 (6 bases). The CDR3 is 13 amino acids. V shed 4 bases and J shed 1 base, with 6 bases lying between them. Looked up from germline, CDR1 is MRHNA and CDR2 is SNTAGT. CDR3 sequence (DNA): TGTGCCAGCAGTGCAGGGGGCACAGATACGCAGTATTTT. It is translated as CASSAGGTDTQYF.

The chain is built from TRBV19 and TRBJ1-2; no firm D call. Trimming shortened V by 5 bases and J by 1 base, and 11 bases separated the two germline ends. Germline CDR1 and CDR2: LNHDA and SQIVND (reference sequence). CDR3 length: 14 amino acids. The CDR3 protein is CASSAQAINYGYTF. The CDR3 coding sequence is TGTGCCAGTAGTGCGCAGGCGATTAACTATGGCTACACCTTC.

This clone appeared a few times. The chain carries TRBV25-1 and TRBJ1-3; D is unclear. The germline V and J ends were trimmed by 10 bases and 3 bases, with 7 bases remaining between them. Germline V CDR1 and CDR2: MGHDK, SYGVNS. The length of the CDR3 is 11 residues. CDR3 protein: CATEFGNTIYF. CDR3 sequence (DNA): TGTGCCACCGAGTTTGGAAACACCATATATTTT.

The rearrangement uses TRBV6-5 and TRBJ1-6; D not resolved. The germline V and J ends were trimmed by 7 bases and 3 bases, with 10 bases remaining between them. This CDR3 spans 14 amino acids. Germline V CDR1 and CDR2: MNHEY, SVGAGI. The CDR3 DNA sequence: TGTGCCAGCACGCGGGTTCGCTATAATTCACCCCTCCACTTT. Protein product: CASTRVRYNSPLHF.

This sequence joins TRBV5-1 and TRBJ1-3; 12 bases are shared with TRBD1. The V gene end was trimmed by 4 bases and the J gene end by 0 bases; junction bases not matched to a gene: 5. Germline V CDR1 and CDR2: SGHRS, YFSETQ. The CDR3 is made up of 17 amino acids. The CDR3 loop is CASSPGQGASSGNTIYF. CDR3 nucleotides: TGCGCCAGCAGCCCGGGACAGGGGGCTTCCTCTGGAAACACCATATATTTT.

The V call is TRBV4-2, the J call TRBJ2-7; D gene unclear. CDR1 is LGHNA, CDR2 YNFKEQ, per germline. Trimming pared 3 bases from V and 1 base from J, leaving 16 bases between. The CDR3 contains 16 residues. The CDR3 here is CASSHPKSEVSYEQYF. Written as DNA, the CDR3 is TGTGCCAGCAGCCACCCAAAGTCCGAGGTATCCTACGAGCAGTACTTC.

The genes are TRBV25-1 and TRBJ2-7; 7 nucleotides line up with TRBD1. Germline CDR1 is MGHDK and CDR2 is SYGVNS. The junction had 4 bases not matched to a gene; V was cut back by 3 bases and J by 2 bases. There are 14 residues in the CDR3. The CDR3 nucleotides read TGTGCCAGCAGTGAGACAGGGAGCACCTACGAGCAGTACTTC. It encodes CASSETGSTYEQYF.

This chain joins TRBV14 and TRBJ1-2; D is perhaps TRBD1 (5 bases). The germline V gene has CDR1 SGHDN and CDR2 FVKESK. The ends were cut back, 6 bases at V and 5 bases at J, with 22 bases in the middle. The CDR3 consists of 16 residues. CDR3 sequence: CASSSTGPRGRYGYTF. CDR3 nucleotide sequence: TGTGCCAGCAGTTCCACCGGTCCGAGGGGTCGATATGGCTACACCTTC. The full variable domain, with the rest looked up from reference TRBV14 and TRBJ1-2, is EAGVTQFPSHSVIEKGQTVTLRCDPISGHDNLYWYRRVMGKEIKFLLHFVKESKQDESGMPNNRFLAERTGGTYSTLKVQPAELEDSGVYFCASSSTGPRGRYGYTFGSGTRLTVV.

The chain is built from TRBV6-1 and TRBJ1-4; TRBD1 might be the D (6 bases). Germline CDR1 and CDR2: MNHNS and SASEGT. This CDR3 has 17 amino acids. V was shortened by 1 base and J by 8 bases, with 20 bases between the two germline ends. The CDR3 region is CASSEVGRGVEFEKLFF. DNA of the CDR3: TGTGCCAGCAGTGAAGTGGGCAGGGGAGTGGAATTCGAAAAACTGTTTTTT.

The CDR3 bases are TGTGCCACCCAAAAGGGTGGGGCGAACACTGAAGCTTTCTTT. Its translation is CATQKGGANTEAFF. The chain employs TRBV25-1 and TRBJ1-1; D perhaps matches TRBD1 (5 bases). The V and J ends lost 10 bases and 1 base respectively, with 16 bases between them. The CDR3 sequence is 14 residues long. Germline V lookup: CDR1 MGHDK, CDR2 SYGVNS.

This sequence joins TRBV6-5 and TRBJ1-2; maybe TRBD1 (5 bases). The CDR3 length is 14 residues. The V and J ends lost 7 bases and 2 bases respectively, with 14 bases between them. The germline CDR1 and CDR2 sequences are MNHEY and SVGAGI. CDR3 residues: CASTPPGKNYGYTF. The CDR3 DNA follows: TGTGCCAGCACTCCACCAGGGAAAAACTATGGCTACACCTTC.

The DNA of the CDR3 is TGCGCCAGCAGCTCCGGATATAGCAATCAGCCCCAGCATTTT. Protein sequence: CASSSGYSNQPQHF. The chain couples TRBV5-1 to TRBJ1-5; no clear D gene. CDR3 length equals 14 residues. V was trimmed by 3 bases and J by 0 bases, leaving 7 bases between them. The germline V gene has CDR1 SGHRS and CDR2 YFSETQ. Full variable domain (rest looked up from reference TRBV5-1 and TRBJ1-5): KAGVTQTPRYLIKTRGQQVTLSCSPISGHRSVSWYQQTPGQGLQFLFEYFSETQRNKGNFPGRFSGRQFSNSRSEMNVSTLELGDSALYLCASSSGYSNQPQHFGDGTRLSIL.

V and J are TRBV18 and TRBJ2-1; 7 nucleotides line up with TRBD1. Germline CDR1 reads KGHSH; CDR2 reads LQKENI. The J segment lost 7 bases and the V segment lost 6 bases, leaving 9 bases of the junction unmatched. The CDR3 covers 14 residues. CDR3 sequence: CASSTGVDRNEQFF. CDR3 bases: TGTGCCAGCTCCACAGGGGTAGATAGAAATGAGCAGTTCTTC.

The chain carries TRBV4-3 and TRBJ2-5; possible D gene TRBD2, 5 bases. CDR3 size: 18 residues. Between the trimmed V and J ends, which lost 2 bases and 0 bases, there was a span of 19 bases. CDR1 and CDR2 (germline): LGHNA, YSLEER. CDR3 nucleotides: TGCGCCAGCAGCCAAAGCTATGGCCTGGAGCGGTACCAAGAGACCCAGTACTTC. Protein product: CASSQSYGLERYQETQYF.

The rearrangement links TRBV3-1 (or the pseudogene TRBV3-2) to TRBJ1-6; unclear D gene. CDR1 and CDR2 from the germline V gene are LGHDT and YNNKEL (reference sequence). This CDR3 region has 16 residues. Trimming removed 5 bases from V and 2 bases from J, with 13 bases in between. Here the CDR3 DNA reads TGTGCCAGCAGCTCCAACGGGTTAACCTATAATTCACCCCTCCACTTT. Its protein product is CASSSNGLTYNSPLHF.

The rearrangement joins TRBV5-6 to TRBJ1-2; D ambiguous. Trimming left V 1 base short and J 8 bases short, with 9 bases between. Germline V gene sequence: CDR1 SGHDT, CDR2 YYEEEE. The CDR3 is made up of 12 amino acids. The CDR3 nucleotides are TGTGCCAGCAGCTTGTCCGTGGGGGGCTACACCTTC. This translates into CASSLSVGGYTF.

The V call is TRBV18, the J call TRBJ1-1, with unresolved D. With 2 bases removed from V and 1 base from J, the gap between germline ends came to 8 bases. Germline-derived CDR1 and CDR2 are KGHSH and LQKENI. The CDR3 totals 14 residues. CDR3 in DNA: TGTGCCAGCTCACCATTGCGGACGAACACTGAAGCTTTCTTT. This codes for CASSPLRTNTEAFF.

V and J are TRBV4-1 and TRBJ1-3, with 7 bases that match TRBD1. The V gene end was trimmed by 0 bases and the J gene end by 6 bases; junction bases not matched to a gene: 5. CDR1 is MGHRA, CDR2 YSYEKL, per germline. The CDR3 extends over 15 amino acids. CDR3 protein: CASSQEGQNINTIYF. The CDR3 region has the DNA TGCGCCAGCAGCCAAGAGGGACAGAACATAAACACCATATATTTT.

V gene TRBV29-1 combines with J gene TRBJ1-3; weak D call: TRBD1 (6 bases). The V gene lost 5 bases and the J gene lost 0 bases, with 14 bases spanning the gap. CDR3 length equals 15 residues. Germline V CDR1 and CDR2: SQVTM, ANQGSEA. The CDR3 is CSVLGTGTSGNTIYF. For the CDR3, the DNA is TGCAGCGTTCTGGGTACAGGGACCTCTGGAAACACCATATATTTT. The complete variable domain, with remaining parts taken from reference TRBV29-1 and TRBJ1-3, reads SAVISQKPSRDICQRGTSLTIQCQVDSQVTMMFWYRQQPGQSLTLIATANQGSEATYESGFVIDKFPISRPNLTFSTLTVSNMSPEDSSIYLCSVLGTGTSGNTIYFGEGSWLTVV.

The chain uses TRBV18 and TRBJ1-4, with 8 bases matching TRBD1. J lost 6 bases, V lost 3 bases, and 9 bases had no gene match. The CDR3 covers 16 residues. In germline, CDR1 is KGHSH, CDR2 LQKENI. CDR3 in amino acids: CASSPLSQGVDEKLFF. CDR3 bases: TGTGCCAGCTCACCGCTATCACAGGGGGTTGATGAAAAACTGTTTTTT.

The chain carries TRBV30 and TRBJ1-6, with D possibly being TRBD1 (5 bases). Germline CDR1 GTSNPN, CDR2 SVGIG (reference sequence). Trimming took 2 bases from V and 13 from J, leaving 12 bases between them. The CDR3 loop spans 12 amino acids. CDR3 bases: TGTGCCTGGAGTCTCCCCCGGGGGCCCCTCCACTTT. The encoded protein is CAWSLPRGPLHF.

The chain recombines TRBV4-2 with TRBJ2-2; D uncertain. The CDR3 spans 15 residues. CDR1 LGHNA and CDR2 YNFKEQ come from the germline V gene. Trimming cost V 0 bases and J 5 bases, with 10 bases left between them. The CDR3 sequence: CASSQDGRQTGELFF. The CDR3 DNA reads TGTGCCAGCAGCCAAGATGGGCGGCAAACCGGGGAGCTGTTTTTT.

V is TRBV5-8 and J is TRBJ2-3, with 12 bases that match TRBD2. The CDR3 totals 16 residues. The ends lost 4 bases at V and 2 bases at J; junction bases unmatched: 5. Per the germline V gene, CDR1 is SGHTS and CDR2 is YDEGEE. The CDR3: CASSRGLAGPTDTQYF. Here the CDR3 DNA reads TGTGCCAGCAGCCGGGGACTAGCGGGCCCCACAGATACGCAGTATTTT.

The rearrangement joins TRBV2 to TRBJ1-6, with D tentatively TRBD1 (6 bases). The CDR3 length is 17 residues. V lost 3 bases, J lost 6 bases, and 18 bases lay in between. Looked up from germline, CDR1 is SNHLY and CDR2 is FYNNEI. The CDR3 loop reads CASSESHTGFSNSPLHF. Written as DNA, the CDR3 is TGTGCCAGCAGTGAGTCCCACACAGGGTTCAGTAATTCACCCCTCCACTTT.

This clone showed up just a few times. J is TRBJ2-1 and V is TRBV2, with unresolved D. The germline V gene has CDR1 SNHLY and CDR2 FYNNEI. Trimming pared 3 bases from V and 5 bases from J, leaving 14 bases between. This CDR3 spans 15 amino acids. CDR3 region: CASSDRLVGNNEQFF. CDR3 DNA sequence: TGTGCCAGCAGTGATCGGCTAGTAGGGAACAATGAGCAGTTCTTC.

The sample holds one count of this clone. The rearrangement links TRBV30 to TRBJ1-5; D is undetermined. V was cut by 1 base and J by 7 bases, with 8 bases left in between. The V gene's germline CDR1 is GTSNPN and CDR2 SVGIG (reference sequence). This CDR3 spans 12 amino acids. In DNA form, the CDR3 reads TGTGCCTGGAGTGGAACGGGACAGCCCCAGCATTTT. It specifies CAWSGTGQPQHF. The full variable domain, with the rest looked up from reference TRBV30 and TRBJ1-5, is SQTIHQWPATLVQPVGSPLSLECTVEGTSNPNLYWYRQAAGRGLQLLFYSVGIGQISSEVPQNLSASRPQDRQFILSSKKLLLSDSGFYLCAWSGTGQPQHFGDGTRLSIL.

The V gene is TRBV6-1, the J gene TRBJ1-5, with D unresolved. Trimming left V 3 bases short and J 0 bases short, with 12 bases between. The CDR3 contains 16 residues. CDR1 is MNHNS, CDR2 SASEGT, per germline. This CDR3 is CASSEVGRYSNQPQHF. CDR3 DNA: TGTGCCAGCAGTGAGGTCGGCCGCTATAGCAATCAGCCCCAGCATTTT.